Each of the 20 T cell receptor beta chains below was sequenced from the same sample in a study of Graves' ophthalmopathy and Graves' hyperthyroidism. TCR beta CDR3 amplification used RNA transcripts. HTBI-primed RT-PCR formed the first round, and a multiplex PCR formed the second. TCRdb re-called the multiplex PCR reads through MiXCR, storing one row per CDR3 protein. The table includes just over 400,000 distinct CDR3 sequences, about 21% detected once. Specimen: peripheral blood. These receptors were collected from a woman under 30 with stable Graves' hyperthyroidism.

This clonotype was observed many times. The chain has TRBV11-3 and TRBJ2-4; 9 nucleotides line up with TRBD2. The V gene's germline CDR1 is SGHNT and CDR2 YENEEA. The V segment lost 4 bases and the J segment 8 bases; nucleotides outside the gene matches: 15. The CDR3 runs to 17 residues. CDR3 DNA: TGTGCCAGCAGCTGGGGCCAGGGGGGCGGGAGGGCCCACATTCAGTACTTC. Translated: CASSWGQGGGRAHIQYF.

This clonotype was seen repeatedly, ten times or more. The CDR3 bases are TGCGCCAGCAGCCAAGCAGGGGGCTTGGACTATGGCTACACCTTC. Its translation is CASSQAGGLDYGYTF. This chain links TRBV4-3 with TRBJ1-2, with TRBD1 identical over 8 bases. The germline CDR1 and CDR2 sequences are LGHNA and YSLEER. V gave up 1 base and J gave up 3 bases; unmatched junction bases: 4. The CDR3 totals 15 residues.

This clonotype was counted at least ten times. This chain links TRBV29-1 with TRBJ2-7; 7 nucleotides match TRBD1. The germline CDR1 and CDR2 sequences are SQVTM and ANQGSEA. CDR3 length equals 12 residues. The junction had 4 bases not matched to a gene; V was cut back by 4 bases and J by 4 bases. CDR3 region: CSVGGRGYEQYF. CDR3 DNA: TGCAGCGTTGGAGGCAGGGGGTACGAGCAGTACTTC.

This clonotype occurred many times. The CDR3 DNA follows: TGTGCCAGCAGTTACGAGGGTGGGAGTGAAGCTTTCTTT. Its translation is CASSYEGGSEAFF. The chain combines TRBV6-5 with TRBJ1-1; D gene uncertain. Germline CDR1 MNHEY, CDR2 SVGAGI. Trimming left V 2 bases short and J 7 bases short, with 11 bases between. The CDR3 covers 13 residues.

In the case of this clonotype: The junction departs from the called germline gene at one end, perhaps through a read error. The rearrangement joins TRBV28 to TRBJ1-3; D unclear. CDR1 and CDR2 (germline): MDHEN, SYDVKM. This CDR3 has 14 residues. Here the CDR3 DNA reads TGTGCCAGCAGTTTACGAGTAGGAGGAAACACCATGTATTTT. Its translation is CASSLRVGGNTMYF. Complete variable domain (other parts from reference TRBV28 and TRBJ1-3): DVKVTQSSRYLVKRTGEKVFLECVQDMDHENMFWYRQDPGLGLRLIYFSYDVKMKEKGDIPEGYSVSREKKERFSLILESASTNQTSMYLCASSLRVGGNTMYFGEGSWLTVV.

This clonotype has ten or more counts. This chain's CDR3 is CASSYDRGRSNSPLHF. The CDR3 nucleotides read TGTGCCAGCAGTTATGATAGAGGTCGCAGTAATTCACCCCTCCACTTT. The chain employs TRBV6-5 and TRBJ1-6; D is unresolved. The germline gives CDR1 MNHEY, CDR2 SVGAGI. The CDR3 loop spans 16 amino acids. V was trimmed by 3 bases and J by 6 bases, leaving 15 bases between them.

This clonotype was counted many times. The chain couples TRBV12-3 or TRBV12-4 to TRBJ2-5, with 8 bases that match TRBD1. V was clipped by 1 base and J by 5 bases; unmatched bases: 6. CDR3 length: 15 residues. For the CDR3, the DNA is TGTGCCAGCAGTTTAGGCAGGGGGCAATCGGAGACCCAGTACTTC. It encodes CASSLGRGQSETQYF.

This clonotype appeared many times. CDR3 coding DNA: TGCAGTGCTAGAGATCGCCTAGCGGGAGCCTTCGAGCAGTACTTC. Translation: CSARDRLAGAFEQYF. V is TRBV20-1 and J is TRBJ2-7; 10 bases are a match to TRBD2. The germline gives CDR1 DFQATT, CDR2 SNEGSKA (reference sequence). V lost 0 bases and J lost 6; bases outside the gene matches: 8. The CDR3 has 15 residues.

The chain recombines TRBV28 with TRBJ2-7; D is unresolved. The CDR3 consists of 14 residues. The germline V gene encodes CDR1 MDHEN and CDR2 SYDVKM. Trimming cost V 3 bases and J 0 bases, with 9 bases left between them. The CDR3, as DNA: TGTGCCAGCAGTTTCTTGCAGGACTCCTACGAGCAGTACTTC. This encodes CASSFLQDSYEQYF.

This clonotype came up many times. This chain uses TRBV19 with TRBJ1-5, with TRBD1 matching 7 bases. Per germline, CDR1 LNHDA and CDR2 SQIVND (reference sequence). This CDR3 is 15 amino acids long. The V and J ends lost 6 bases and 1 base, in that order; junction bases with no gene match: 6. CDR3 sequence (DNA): TGTGCCAGTAGCGTCCAGGGGGTAAGCAATCAGCCCCAGCATTTT. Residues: CASSVQGVSNQPQHF.

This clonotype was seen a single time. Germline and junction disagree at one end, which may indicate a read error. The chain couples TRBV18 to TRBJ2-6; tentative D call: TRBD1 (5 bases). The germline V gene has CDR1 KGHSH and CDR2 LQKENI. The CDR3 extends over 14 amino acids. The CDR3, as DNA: TGTGCCAGCTCATCCAGCTCTGGGGCCTACGTCCTGACTTTC. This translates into CASSSSSGAYVLTF. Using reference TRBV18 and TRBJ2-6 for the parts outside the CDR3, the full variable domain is NAGVMQNPRHLVRRRGQEARLRCSPMKGHSHVYWYRQLPEEGLKFMVYLQKENIIDESGMPKERFSAEFPKEGPSILRIQQVVRGDSAAYFCASSSSSGAYVLTFGAGSRLTVL.

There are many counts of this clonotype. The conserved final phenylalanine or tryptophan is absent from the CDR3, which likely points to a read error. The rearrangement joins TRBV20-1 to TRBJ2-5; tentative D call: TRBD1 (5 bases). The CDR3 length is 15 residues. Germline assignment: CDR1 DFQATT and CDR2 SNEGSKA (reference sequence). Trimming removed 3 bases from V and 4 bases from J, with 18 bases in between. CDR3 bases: TGCAGTGCTAGGGGCCGAAGACAGTGGGGAGAGACCCAGTACCTC. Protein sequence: CSARGRRQWGETQYL.

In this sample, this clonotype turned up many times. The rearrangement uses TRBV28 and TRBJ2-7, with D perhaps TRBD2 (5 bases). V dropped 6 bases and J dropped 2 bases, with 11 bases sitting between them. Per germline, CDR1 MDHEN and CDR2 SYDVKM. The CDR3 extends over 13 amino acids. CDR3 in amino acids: CASREAAAYEQYF. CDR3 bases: TGTGCCAGCAGGGAGGCGGCGGCCTACGAGCAGTACTTC.

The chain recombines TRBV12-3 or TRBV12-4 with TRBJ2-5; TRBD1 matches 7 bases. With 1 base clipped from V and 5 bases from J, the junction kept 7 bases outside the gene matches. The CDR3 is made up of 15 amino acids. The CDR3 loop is CASSLVPGQSETQYF. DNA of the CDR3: TGTGCCAGCAGTTTAGTCCCGGGACAGTCGGAGACCCAGTACTTC.

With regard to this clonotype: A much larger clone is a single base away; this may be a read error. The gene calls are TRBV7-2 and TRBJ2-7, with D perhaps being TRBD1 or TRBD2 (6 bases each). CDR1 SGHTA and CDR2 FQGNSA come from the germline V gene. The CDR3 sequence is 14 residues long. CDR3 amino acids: CASSSGGTRHELYF. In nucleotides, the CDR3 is TGTGCCAGCAGCTCCGGAGGGACACGACACGAGCTGTACTTC.

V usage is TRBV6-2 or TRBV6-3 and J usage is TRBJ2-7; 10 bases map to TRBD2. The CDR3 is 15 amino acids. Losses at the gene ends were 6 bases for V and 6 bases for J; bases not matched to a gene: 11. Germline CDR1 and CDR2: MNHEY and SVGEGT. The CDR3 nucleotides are TGTGCCAGCAGCCGTGGACTAGCGGAAGCCTTCGAGCAGTACTTC. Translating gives CASSRGLAEAFEQYF.

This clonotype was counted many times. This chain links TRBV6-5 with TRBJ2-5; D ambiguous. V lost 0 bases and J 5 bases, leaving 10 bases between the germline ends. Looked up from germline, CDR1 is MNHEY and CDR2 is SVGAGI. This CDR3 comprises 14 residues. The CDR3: CASSYSRGWETQYF. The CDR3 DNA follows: TGTGCCAGCAGTTACTCCCGAGGATGGGAGACCCAGTACTTC.

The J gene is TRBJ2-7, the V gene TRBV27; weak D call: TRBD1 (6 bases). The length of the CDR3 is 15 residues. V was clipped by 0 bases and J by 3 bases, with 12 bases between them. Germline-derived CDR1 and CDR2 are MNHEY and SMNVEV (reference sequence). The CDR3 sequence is CASSLSGTPHYEQYF. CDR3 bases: TGTGCCAGCAGTTTATCCGGGACACCCCACTACGAGCAGTACTTC.

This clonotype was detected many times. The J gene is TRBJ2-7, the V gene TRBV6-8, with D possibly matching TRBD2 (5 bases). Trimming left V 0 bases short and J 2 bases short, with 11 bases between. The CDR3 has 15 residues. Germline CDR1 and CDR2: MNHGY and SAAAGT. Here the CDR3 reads CASSYSTGYPYEQYF. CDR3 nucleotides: TGTGCCAGCAGTTACTCGACGGGGTACCCCTACGAGCAGTACTTC.

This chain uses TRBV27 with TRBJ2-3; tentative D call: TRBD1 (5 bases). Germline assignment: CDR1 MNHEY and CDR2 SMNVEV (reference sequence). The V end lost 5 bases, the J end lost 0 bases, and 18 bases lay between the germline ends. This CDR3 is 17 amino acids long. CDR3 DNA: TGTGCCAGCAGTAATCTTGGGGCAGCAGGTAGCACAGATACGCAGTATTTT. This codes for CASSNLGAAGSTDTQYF.